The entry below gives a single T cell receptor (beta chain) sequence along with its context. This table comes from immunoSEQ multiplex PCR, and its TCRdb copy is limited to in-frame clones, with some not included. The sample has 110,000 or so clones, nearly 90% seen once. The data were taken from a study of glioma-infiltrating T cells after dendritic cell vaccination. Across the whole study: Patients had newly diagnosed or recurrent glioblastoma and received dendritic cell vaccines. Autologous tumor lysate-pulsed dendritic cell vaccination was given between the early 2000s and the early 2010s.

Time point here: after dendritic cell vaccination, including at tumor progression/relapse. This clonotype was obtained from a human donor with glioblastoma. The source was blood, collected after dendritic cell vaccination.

The CDR3 protein is CAWRGSTDTQYF. CDR3 nucleotide sequence: TGTGCCTGGAGGGGCAGCACAGATACGCAGTATTTT. This chain uses TRBV30 with TRBJ2-3, with unresolved D. The V gene lost 3 bases and the J gene lost 0 bases, with 4 bases spanning the gap. This CDR3 comprises 12 residues. CDR1 and CDR2 (germline): GTSNPN, SVGIG (reference sequence).